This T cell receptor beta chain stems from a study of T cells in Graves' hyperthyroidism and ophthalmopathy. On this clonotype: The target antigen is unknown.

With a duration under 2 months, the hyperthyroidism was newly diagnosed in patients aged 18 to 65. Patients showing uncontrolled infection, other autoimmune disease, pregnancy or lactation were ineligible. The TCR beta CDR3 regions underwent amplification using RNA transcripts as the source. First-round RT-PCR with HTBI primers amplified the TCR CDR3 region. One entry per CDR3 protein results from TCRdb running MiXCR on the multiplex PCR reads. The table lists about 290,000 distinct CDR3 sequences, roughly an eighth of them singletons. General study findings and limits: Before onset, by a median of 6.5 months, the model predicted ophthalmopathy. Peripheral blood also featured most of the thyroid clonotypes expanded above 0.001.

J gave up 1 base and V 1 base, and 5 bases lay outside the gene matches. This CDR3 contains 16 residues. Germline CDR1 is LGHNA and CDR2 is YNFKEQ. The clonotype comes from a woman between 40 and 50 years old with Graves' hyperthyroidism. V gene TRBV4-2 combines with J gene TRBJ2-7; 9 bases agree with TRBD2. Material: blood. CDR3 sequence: CASSQGLAGASYEQYF. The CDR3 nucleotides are TGTGCCAGCAGCCAAGGATTAGCGGGAGCGTCCTACGAGCAGTACTTC.